This T cell receptor beta chain is from a study of T cell changes during pregnancy in multiple sclerosis. In this sample, this clone turned up a few times. Using immunoSEQ multiplex PCR, the repertoire was profiled, and TCRdb retains in-frame clones only, with some absent. The data hold some 68,000 clones, with around 92% observed a single time. This CDR3 is built from 12 residues. Germline V gives CDR1 SQVTM, CDR2 ANQGSEA. Trimming stripped 8 bases from V and 6 bases from J, with 14 bases between. The sample was peripheral blood, taken in the second trimester of pregnancy. The receptor comes from a female donor in good health, enrolled as a control in a pregnancy study. This chain connects TRBV29-1 to TRBJ2-1; weak D call: TRBD2 (5 bases). Written as DNA, the CDR3 is TGCAGCACAGTAACACGGGGCAATGAGCAGTTCTTC. Protein sequence: CSTVTRGNEQFF.